The clone carrying this T cell receptor (beta chain) was found many times. Its antigen is unidentified. The data derive from a study of HIV-infected patients and healthy controls. The repertoire came from unfractionated whole blood and reflected all unsorted peripheral T cells. As controls, some ten uninfected healthy donors gave samples, and four gave a couple of samples three to four months apart. Around 500 ng RNA was reverse transcribed with alpha and beta constant-region primers. Separate chain-specific third strand synthesis with multiplexing indices produced the alpha and beta libraries. Ligation attached cDNA to a 5' RACE adapter that carried a random hexamer and SP2 site. TCRdb called the 5' RACE reads again in MiXCR, with one record for every CDR3 protein. The data show nearly 25,000 distinct CDR3 sequences, 8.5% seen once. Study-level results: Healthy controls carried many MAIT alpha-chain CDR3s, while HIV+ repertoires had few. The diversity differences were not explained by slight age and sex differences between study cohorts.

V shed 6 bases and J shed 6 bases, with 14 bases lying between them. The CDR3 spans 13 residues. Sequencing input: blood. The receptor's source is an adult in good health. The chain carries TRBV12-3 or TRBV12-4 and TRBJ1-2; D gene uncertain. The CDR3 DNA sequence: TGTGCCAGCAGCAAACGTAGTCCCGATGGCTACACCTTC. Translated, it gives CASSKRSPDGYTF.